This T cell receptor beta chain stems from a study of shared clonotypes between healthy human individuals. The study's findings and limits: On the whole, naive subsets had larger estimated richness than memory subsets had.

As to this clone: Its matching antigen is unknown.

The authors ran the assay at deep level. Every subset's genomic DNA went evenly onto several immunoSEQ plates. Sorted-subset replicate PCR reactions were performed with around 210 ng DNA, corresponding to 30,000 or so T cell genomes. Using immunoSEQ multiplex PCR, the repertoire was profiled, and TCRdb retains in-frame clones only, with some absent. The sample lists 550,000 to 800,000 clones; 90% were seen once. The CDR3 contains 14 residues. Per germline, CDR1 MDHEN and CDR2 SYDVKM. The V and J ends lost 2 bases and 0 bases respectively, with 5 bases between them. Input material: memory CD8+ T cells from PBMCs. Sample subset: CD45RO+ cells pooled with CCR7-negative TemRA cells. The clonotype comes from a man aged 18 to 29 in good health. Some clones in this sample may be carry-over from other donors' samples. V usage is TRBV28 and J usage is TRBJ2-4; D call uncertain. This CDR3 reads CASSLRIAKNIQYF. The CDR3 region has the DNA TGTGCCAGCAGTTTAAGAATAGCCAAAAACATTCAGTACTTC.